Reported below is one TCR beta chain. Its antigen is unidentified. The data are from a study of CD8 T cells in ankylosing spondylitis. Quantitative 5'-RACE with molecular barcodes generated TCR beta libraries. TCRdb called the 5' RACE reads again in MiXCR, with one record for every CDR3 protein. Seen here are 350,000 or so distinct CDR3 sequences, about 14% observed once, and the top ten hold roughly 0.99%. Germline loops: CDR1 SGDLS, CDR2 YYNGEE. This CDR3 comprises 15 residues. Unmatched junction bases numbered 6, after V lost 3 bases and J lost 7 bases. Study-wide points: Researchers report that disease-linked clones proved CD8+ and relatively rare in peripheral blood.

This sequence joins TRBV9 and TRBJ1-6, with 8 bases aligning to TRBD1. This receptor was identified in a male donor with ankylosing spondylitis or in good health (not recorded which). Source material: blood, either unsorted or a sorted T cell fraction (not recorded which). CDR3 region: CASSADRGWNSPLHF. The CDR3, as DNA: TGTGCCAGCAGCGCCGACAGGGGCTGGAATTCACCCCTCCACTTT.